These T cell receptor beta chains were read from a single sample in a study of glioma-infiltrating T cells after dendritic cell vaccination. Libraries were prepared by immunoSEQ multiplex PCR; TCRdb keeps only in-frame clonotypes and omits some of them. Of roughly 60,000 clones in the sample, approximately 86% are singletons; the top ten hold 11%. Material: blood, obtained after dendritic cell vaccination. Receptors were obtained from a human donor with glioblastoma. Both conserved end residues are part of each CDR3. D genes are given only for firm matches. Rows give clone size only sometimes, using once, few, many, or a class for an expanded clone.

len	abundance	v_gene	d_gene	j_gene	CDR3nt	CDR3aa
16	few	TRBV9	-	TRBJ1-3	TGTGCCAGCAGCGCTTCTCATGGGACTGCGAGGAACACCATATATTTT	CASSASHGTARNTIYF
15	once	TRBV7-9	TRBD2	TRBJ2-7	TGTGCCAGCAGCTTGTCCCCTAGCGGGGGAGGCGAGCAGTACTTC	CASSLSPSGGGEQYF
11	-	TRBV6-1	-	TRBJ1-2	TGTGCCAGCAGTGCGGGGAAGCCCTACACCTTC	CASSAGKPYTF
14	once	TRBV29-1	TRBD1	TRBJ1-2	TGCAGCAGCGTTGGTGTTCAGGGGGCAGGTGGCTACACCTTC	CSSVGVQGAGGYTF
13	-	TRBV11-1	-	TRBJ2-1	TGTGCCAGCAGCTTACTAAGAGCTAGTGAGCAGTTCTTC	CASSLLRASEQFF
11	-	TRBV20-1	-	TRBJ2-5	TGCAGTGAACGACAGGCGGAGACCCAGTACTTC	CSERQAETQYF
13	-	TRBV6-5	TRBD1	TRBJ1-1	TGTGCCAGCAGTTACCAAGAGACAGGGGGAGCTTTCTTT	CASSYQETGGAFF
14	-	TRBV9	-	TRBJ1-3	TGTGCCAGCAGCCCAGGACAGCAGGGAAACACCATATATTTT	CASSPGQQGNTIYF
15	-	TRBV9	TRBD1	TRBJ2-5	TGTGCCAGCAGCGTAAGGGGGGGACAGGGGGAGACCCAGTACTTC	CASSVRGGQGETQYF
14	few	TRBV6-5	-	TRBJ1-5	TGTGCCAGCAGTGCCGATAAGAGCCATCAGCCCCAGCATTTT	CASSADKSHQPQHF
15	-	TRBV7-2	-	TRBJ2-3	TGTGCCAGCAGCTTAGGACTTGGACGAGGGGATACGCAGTATTTT	CASSLGLGRGDTQYF
13	-	TRBV29-1	TRBD1	TRBJ1-2	TGCAGCGCCAGGGGGCGAGGAAACTATGGCTACACCTTC	CSARGRGNYGYTF
15	-	TRBV19	-	TRBJ2-2	TGTGCCAGTAGCGCTAAGGGCGCGGGAACCGGGGAGCTGTTTTTT	CASSAKGAGTGELFF
13	-	TRBV29-1	-	TRBJ2-7	TGCAGCGCGGCTGGGGGGTTCGGGTACGAGCAGTACTTC	CSAAGGFGYEQYF
15	-	TRBV5-4	TRBD1	TRBJ2-3	TGTGCCAGCAGCTTGGACAGGGGTGCCACAGATACGCAGTATTTT	CASSLDRGATDTQYF
8	-	TRBV29-1	-	TRBJ2-1	TGCAGTAACAATGAGCAGTTCTTC	CSNNEQFF
10	once	TRBV25-1	-	TRBJ2-5	TGTGCCAGCGCAGAAGAGACCCAGTACTTC	CASAEETQYF
16	few	TRBV5-5	TRBD1	TRBJ2-7	TGTGCCAGCAGCTTGGGGTTGGACAGGGCCGTCTACGAGCAGTACTTC	CASSLGLDRAVYEQYF
12	-	TRBV30	TRBD1	TRBJ1-2	TGTGCCTGGAGATCCGGGACAGGGGGCCGCACCTTC	CAWRSGTGGRTF
17	-	TRBV11-2	TRBD2	TRBJ2-7	TGTGCCAGCAGCCCCGCGGCGCGGGGGGGGTTGAGCGGCGAGCAGTACTTC	CASSPAARGGLSGEQYF
13	-	TRBV2	TRBD1	TRBJ2-7	TGTGCCAGCAGTCGGCAGGGGGCGCACGAGCAGTACTTC	CASSRQGAHEQYF
15	-	TRBV9	-	TRBJ1-4	TGTGCCAGCAGCCCGAGTACGTTGACTAATGAAAAACTGTTTTTT	CASSPSTLTNEKLFF
18	-	TRBV7-3	-	TRBJ1-4	TGTGCCAGCAGCTTATTTGGACTTACCCTATCAACTAATGAAAAACTGTTTTTT	CASSLFGLTLSTNEKLFF
13	-	TRBV25-1	TRBD2	TRBJ2-5	TGTGCCAGCAGTGAGGGGGGGACTGAGACCCAGTACTTC	CASSEGGTETQYF
18	once	TRBV10-1	TRBD2	TRBJ2-6	TGCGCCAGCAGTGAGACCCGGGGAGCGGGAGCTGGGGCCAACGTCCTGACTTTC	CASSETRGAGAGANVLTF
16	-	TRBV18	TRBD1	TRBJ1-4	TGTGCCAGCTCACCATTCCGGGACAGTCATAATGAAAAACTGTTTTTT	CASSPFRDSHNEKLFF
14	-	TRBV6-5	TRBD1	TRBJ1-2	TGTGCCAGCAGAAGGGACAGGGGGGTTTATGGCTACACCTTC	CASRRDRGVYGYTF
17	-	TRBV9	-	TRBJ2-1	TGTGCCAGCAGCGTAGAAGTAGGGACTCCAGCGGACAATGAGCAGTTCTTC	CASSVEVGTPADNEQFF
13	-	TRBV7-6	-	TRBJ2-7	TGTGCCAGCAGCCCAAGGGGCCGGTACGAGCAGTACTTC	CASSPRGRYEQYF
16	-	TRBV5-1	TRBD1	TRBJ2-6	TGCGCCAGCAGCGATTACAGGGGCTCTGGGGCCAACGTCCTGACTTTC	CASSDYRGSGANVLTF
12	-	TRBV5-5	-	TRBJ1-2	TGTGCCAGCAGTTTACTTTTGGGCGGCTACACCTTC	CASSLLLGGYTF
15	-	TRBV4-2	TRBD1	TRBJ2-1	TGTGCCAGCAGCCAACACAGGGGGCCCTACAATGAGCAGTTCTTC	CASSQHRGPYNEQFF
15	-	TRBV11-2	-	TRBJ1-1	TGTGCCAGCAGCTTAGGTCGGCAGGGTCCCACTGAAGCTTTCTTT	CASSLGRQGPTEAFF
15	few	TRBV7-2	-	TRBJ1-1	TGTGCCAGCAGCTTAGCGCCGGCCTCGGGGACTGAAGCTTTCTTT	CASSLAPASGTEAFF
12	few	TRBV6-6	TRBD1	TRBJ2-5	TGTGCCAGCCGGACAGGGACAGAGACCCAGTACTTC	CASRTGTETQYF
13	-	TRBV1	-	TRBJ2-1	TGCACCAGCAGCCAAGCCTCGGGGGGTGAGCAGTTCTTC	CTSSQASGGEQFF
16	-	TRBV6-1	-	TRBJ2-2	TGTGCCAGCAGTGAATGGGTGGCGGGGAACACCGGGGAGCTGTTTTTT	CASSEWVAGNTGELFF
16	-	TRBV19	-	TRBJ2-1	TGTGCCAGTAGTACCCCAGGGAGGAGCTCCTACAATGAGCAGTTCTTC	CASSTPGRSSYNEQFF
14	-	TRBV11-3	TRBD2	TRBJ2-1	TGTGCCAGCAGCGCCCGGGGGGGCCTTTATGAGCAGTTCTTC	CASSARGGLYEQFF
13	-	TRBV19	TRBD1	TRBJ2-7	TGTGCCAGTTCCGGACAGGGGAGGTACGAGCAGTACTTC	CASSGQGRYEQYF
15	-	TRBV5-6	-	TRBJ2-7	TGTGCCAGCAGCTTGGCTCAGGGGTTCACCTACGAGCAGTACTTC	CASSLAQGFTYEQYF
15	-	TRBV19	TRBD1	TRBJ1-2	TGTGCCAGTAGTATAGCAGGGGGCGCGGGCTATGGCTACACCTTC	CASSIAGGAGYGYTF
18	-	TRBV19	-	TRBJ1-2	TGTGCCAGTAGTATCAGGGAAAGCCGTATGATGGCTGCATGGGGCTACACCTTC	CASSIRESRMMAAWGYTF
17	-	TRBV7-9	TRBD2	TRBJ2-5	TGTGCCAGCAGCTTAGGCGGCGCGGGAGCCCGGGAGGAGACCCAGTACTTC	CASSLGGAGAREETQYF
15	-	TRBV7-3	TRBD2	TRBJ2-2	TGTGCCAGCAGCTTACCCCTAGCGGGGACCGGGGAGCTGTTTTTT	CASSLPLAGTGELFF
17	once	TRBV4-2	TRBD2	TRBJ2-7	TGTGCCAGCAGCCAAGATATTAGCGGGAGGAGCTCCTACGAGCAGTACTTC	CASSQDISGRSSYEQYF
15	-	TRBV28	TRBD1	TRBJ2-7	TGTGCCAGCAGTTCCGTCGGGACAGGGATACACGAGCAGTACTTC	CASSSVGTGIHEQYF
14	-	TRBV12-5	-	TRBJ1-1	TGTGCTAGTGGGGCGGGGCAATTGAACACTGAAGCTTTCTTT	CASGAGQLNTEAFF
15	-	TRBV7-9	TRBD1	TRBJ1-1	TGTGCCAGCAGCCCTATCGCAGGGGGCAACACTGAAGCTTTCTTT	CASSPIAGGNTEAFF
16	-	TRBV11-3	-	TRBJ1-1	TGTGCCAGCAGCTCTATACGACCGGGAGGAAACACTGAAGCTTTCTTT	CASSSIRPGGNTEAFF
14	-	TRBV7-3	-	TRBJ2-2	TGTGCCAGCAGCTTAACCCAGGGAACCGGGGAGCTGTTTTTT	CASSLTQGTGELFF
15	-	TRBV7-9	-	TRBJ1-1	TGTGCCAGCAGCTCCCGGGACTCCCAGGACTTTGAAGCTTTCTTT	CASSSRDSQDFEAFF
15	-	TRBV18	-	TRBJ2-7	TGTGCCAGCTCACCAATTAGCGCAAGCTCCTACGAGCAGTACTTC	CASSPISASSYEQYF
15	-	TRBV6-6	-	TRBJ1-5	TGTGCCAGCAGCCTCGGTTGGGGAGGCAATCAGCCCCAGCATTTT	CASSLGWGGNQPQHF
14	-	TRBV5-1	TRBD1	TRBJ1-2	TGCGCCAGCAGCCTGGGACAGGGGGACTATGGCTACACCTTC	CASSLGQGDYGYTF
15	-	TRBV9	TRBD1	TRBJ2-7	TGTGCCAGCAGCGTGACGACAGGGGCTCTCTACGAGCAGTACTTC	CASSVTTGALYEQYF
13	-	TRBV7-6	-	TRBJ1-2	TGTGCCAGCAGCTTAAGGCCCAGGGATGGCTACACCTTC	CASSLRPRDGYTF
12	-	TRBV6-5	TRBD2	TRBJ2-1	TGTGCCAGCAGGGCTCGGGGGGATGAGCAGTTCTTC	CASRARGDEQFF
11	once	TRBV29-1	-	TRBJ1-2	TGCAGCGTTGCAGTCCACTATGGCTACACCTTC	CSVAVHYGYTF